Reported below is one T cell receptor beta chain. The record originates from a study of T cell clonotyping in hematopoietic cell transplantation. V was clipped by 1 base and J by 10 bases, with 11 bases between them. The CDR3 consists of 12 residues. Germline CDR1 is MNHNS and CDR2 is SASEGT. Here immunoSEQ multiplex PCR was the method, and the copy in TCRdb shows in-frame clones only, minus some. The table has over 10,000 clones, about nine tenths seen once. This receptor was taken from a man aged 30 to 45 in good health. Some clones in this sample may be carry-over from other donors' samples. The chain combines TRBV6-1 with TRBJ2-7; D unresolved. Sequencing was done on a sample of peripheral blood mononuclear cells. In nucleotides, the CDR3 is TGTGCCAGCAGTGAAGGAAGTCTCTCACAGTACTTC. Protein product: CASSEGSLSQYF.